This TCR beta chain was sequenced for a study of blood T cell repertoires in COVID-19. Per the germline V gene, CDR1 is SEHNR and CDR2 is FQNEAQ (reference sequence). V was clipped by 6 bases and J by 7 bases; unmatched bases: 8. The CDR3 has 14 residues. This clone is a singleton in its sample. Individuals in the exposed group had encountered a COVID-19 case within 2 weeks preceding study entry. Authors' methods: Estimates of nucleated cell counts were drawn from the amplification of reference gene primers. Data came from immunoSEQ multiplex PCR; TCRdb stores just in-frame clones and leaves some out. V and J calls plus clone size are reproduced from that table; the DNA served to infer D and trimming. The top ten clones hold about 4.5% of a sample with 190,000 or so clones, 80% to 90% of them seen once.

Sequencing was done on a sample of PBMCs or T cells enriched from blood (not recorded which). V is TRBV7-9 and J is TRBJ2-1; the match to TRBD1 covers 8 bases. The TCR sequence derives from a woman in her 30s who had been exposed to COVID-19. This CDR3 is CASRRTGGLNEQFF. The CDR3, as DNA: TGTGCCAGCAGGCGAACAGGGGGGCTTAATGAGCAGTTCTTC.